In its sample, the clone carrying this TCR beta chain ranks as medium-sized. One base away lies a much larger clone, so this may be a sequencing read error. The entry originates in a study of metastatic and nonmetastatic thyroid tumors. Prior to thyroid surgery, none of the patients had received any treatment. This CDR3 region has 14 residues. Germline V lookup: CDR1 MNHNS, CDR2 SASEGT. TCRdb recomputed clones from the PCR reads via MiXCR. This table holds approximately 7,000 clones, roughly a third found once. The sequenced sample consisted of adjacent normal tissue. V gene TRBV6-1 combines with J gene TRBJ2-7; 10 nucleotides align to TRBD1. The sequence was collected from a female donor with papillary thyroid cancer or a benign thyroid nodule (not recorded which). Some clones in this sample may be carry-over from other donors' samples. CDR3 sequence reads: CAGSRDRGNHEQYF. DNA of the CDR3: TGTGCCGGCAGTCGGGACAGGGGTAACCACGAGCAGTACTTC.